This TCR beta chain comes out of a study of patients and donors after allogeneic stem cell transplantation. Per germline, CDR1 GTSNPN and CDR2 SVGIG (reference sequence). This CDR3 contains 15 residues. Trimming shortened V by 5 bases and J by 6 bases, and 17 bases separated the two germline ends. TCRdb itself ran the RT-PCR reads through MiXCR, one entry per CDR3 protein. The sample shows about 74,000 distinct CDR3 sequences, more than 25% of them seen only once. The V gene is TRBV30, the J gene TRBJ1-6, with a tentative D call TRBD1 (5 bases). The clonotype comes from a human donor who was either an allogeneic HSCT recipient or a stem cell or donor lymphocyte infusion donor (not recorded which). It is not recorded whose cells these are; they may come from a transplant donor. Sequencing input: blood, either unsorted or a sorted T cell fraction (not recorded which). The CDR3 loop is CAWHRRRGLNSPLHF. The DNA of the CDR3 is TGTGCCTGGCACAGGAGGAGAGGTCTTAATTCACCCCTCCACTTT. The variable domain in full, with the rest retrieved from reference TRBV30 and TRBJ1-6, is SQTIHQWPATLVQPVGSPLSLECTVEGTSNPNLYWYRQAAGRGLQLLFYSVGIGQISSEVPQNLSASRPQDRQFILSSKKLLLSDSGFYLCAWHRRRGLNSPLHFGNGTRLTVT.